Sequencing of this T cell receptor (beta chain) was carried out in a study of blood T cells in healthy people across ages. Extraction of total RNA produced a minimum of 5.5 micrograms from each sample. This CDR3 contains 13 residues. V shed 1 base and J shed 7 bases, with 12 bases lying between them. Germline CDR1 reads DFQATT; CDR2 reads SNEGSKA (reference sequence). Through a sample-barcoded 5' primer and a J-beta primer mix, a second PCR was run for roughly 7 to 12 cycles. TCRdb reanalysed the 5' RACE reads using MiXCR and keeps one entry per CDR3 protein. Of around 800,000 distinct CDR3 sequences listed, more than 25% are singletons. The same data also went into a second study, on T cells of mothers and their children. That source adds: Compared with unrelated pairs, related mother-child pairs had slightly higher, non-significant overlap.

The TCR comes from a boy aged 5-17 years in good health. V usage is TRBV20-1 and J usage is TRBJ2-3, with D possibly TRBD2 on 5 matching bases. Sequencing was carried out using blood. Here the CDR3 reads CSARVVLANTQYF. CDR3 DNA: TGCAGTGCTAGAGTTGTGCTAGCTAATACGCAGTATTTT.